Listed below are T cell receptor beta chains from one sample, sequenced in a study of shared T cell receptors in the human thymus. Assay: immunoSEQ multiplex PCR; the TCRdb copy retains only in-frame clones and omits some. The repertoire holds some 700,000 clones, with 80% to 90% as singletons. In addition, the sample was reused for a study of human thymus T cells.

Sequencing input: thymocytes. The origin of the receptors is a girl in the first two years of life with a congenital heart defect. Both conserved end residues are part of each CDR3. The D gene is left open where the match is weak. Size tells how often a clone was seen (once, few, many) or the class of an expanded clone, and some rows leave it out.

j_call cdr3_length clone_size d_call v_call cdr3_nt cdr3_aa
TRBJ2-5 12 . . TRBV6-5 TGTGCCAGCGGCCGAGGTTGGGAGACCCAGTACTTC CASGRGWETQYF
TRBJ1-1 15 few TRBD1 TRBV6-5 TGTGCCAGCAGTTCGACAGGGGGCGCGAACACTGAAGCTTTCTTT CASSSTGGANTEAFF
TRBJ1-6 15 . TRBD1 TRBV5-6 TGTGCCAGCAGCCTCCACGGGACAGGGGTATCACCCCTCCACTTT CASSLHGTGVSPLHF
TRBJ1-6 12 . . TRBV19 TGTGCCAGTAGTATGGCCCCCGGAGACCTCCACTTT CASSMAPGDLHF
TRBJ2-1 15 . . TRBV9 TGTGCCAGCAGCGTAGAAGGGAGGTCCTACAATGAGCAGTTCTTC CASSVEGRSYNEQFF
TRBJ2-7 15 . . TRBV5-6 TGTGCCAGCAGCTTGGTAGGGACAAACTCCTACGAGCAGTACTTC CASSLVGTNSYEQYF
TRBJ2-7 11 . . TRBV6-6 TGTGCCAGCAGTTGTCAGGATGAGCAGTACTTC CASSCQDEQYF
TRBJ1-2 14 . TRBD1 TRBV10-3 TGTGCCATCAGTTTTCCGGGACAGGCCCTTGGCTACACCTTC CAISFPGQALGYTF
TRBJ2-1 11 . TRBD2 TRBV12-5 TGTGCTAGTGGTCCCGGGACTACGCAGTTCTTC CASGPGTTQFF
TRBJ2-5 15 few . TRBV6-6 TGTGCCAGCAGTTACGGGCAGGTAACCCAAGAGACCCAGTACTTC CASSYGQVTQETQYF
TRBJ2-7 15 once TRBD1 TRBV15 TGTGCCACTAGCGCAAGACAGGGGCACTCCTACGAGCAGTACTTC CATSARQGHSYEQYF
TRBJ2-7 15 few TRBD1 TRBV19 TGTGCCAGTAGTAAGGTCGCAGGGGGTGTCGACGAGCAGTACTTC CASSKVAGGVDEQYF
TRBJ2-7 15 . . TRBV7-8 TGTGCCAGCAGCTTAGTCTCGGACAGCTCCTACGAGCAGTACTTC CASSLVSDSSYEQYF
TRBJ1-2 12 . . TRBV18 TGTGCCAGCTCACCGGACGGGAATGGCTACACCTTC CASSPDGNGYTF
TRBJ1-2 14 . . TRBV10-3 TGTGCCATCAGTGGAGGGTCTCCTAACTATGGCTACACCTTC CAISGGSPNYGYTF
TRBJ1-2 16 few . TRBV14 TGTGCCAGCAGCCAAGAGGGTGATGGGGAGGACTATGGCTACACCTTC CASSQEGDGEDYGYTF
TRBJ1-2 13 . . TRBV18 TGTGCCAGCTCACCACGCAGGGACTATGGCTACACCTTC CASSPRRDYGYTF
TRBJ2-1 14 . TRBD2 TRBV9 TGTGCCAGCAGCGTAGCTGGGGGGGGTCGCGAGCAGTTCTTC CASSVAGGGREQFF
TRBJ1-4 14 once . TRBV5-1 TGCGCCAGCAGCACCCAGGACCGGGGGGAAAAACTGTTTTTT CASSTQDRGEKLFF
TRBJ2-5 15 once . TRBV19 TGTGCCAGTAGTGCGCCGACAGGATACCAAGAGACCCAGTACTTC CASSAPTGYQETQYF
TRBJ1-4 16 . . TRBV28 TGTGCCAGCAGTTCTGAGACCCGGGGTGGGTTTGAAAAACTGTTTTTT CASSSETRGGFEKLFF
TRBJ2-1 18 . TRBD2 TRBV14 TGTGCCAGCAGCCAAGATTGGGGTAGCGGGGGGATCTACAATGAGCAGTTCTTC CASSQDWGSGGIYNEQFF
TRBJ2-7 13 . . TRBV19 TGTGCCAGTAGTCTAACCGGACAGTACGAGCAGTACTTC CASSLTGQYEQYF
TRBJ2-1 20 . . TRBV14 TGTGCCAGCAGCCAAGAACGCTTGGGTTCACGGGACACCCGACACAATGAGCAGTTCTTC CASSQERLGSRDTRHNEQFF
TRBJ2-7 16 . TRBD1 TRBV18 TGTGCCAGCTCACCACCGGGACAGGGGGGGTCCTACGAGCAGTACTTC CASSPPGQGGSYEQYF
TRBJ1-1 15 . . TRBV29-1 TGCAGCGTTGTCCACAACAGGGAGAGGAACACTGAAGCTTTCTTT CSVVHNRERNTEAFF
TRBJ2-2 13 . . TRBV9 TGTGCCAGCAGCGTAGCTGGGGAGGGGGAGCTGTTTTTT CASSVAGEGELFF
TRBJ1-2 13 . . TRBV28 TGTGCCACCAAATGGAACCAGGAGGGTGGCTACACCTTC CATKWNQEGGYTF
TRBJ2-5 13 . . TRBV15 TGTGCCACCAGCAGAGATCGGTTGGAGACCCAGTACTTC CATSRDRLETQYF
TRBJ2-7 16 . TRBD2 TRBV19 TGTGCCAGTAAATGGACTAGCGGGGGGCCCGACTACGAGCAGTACTTC CASKWTSGGPDYEQYF
TRBJ2-3 17 . TRBD2 TRBV4-1 TGCGCCAGCAGCCAAGTAACTAGCGGGGGCCACACAGATACGCAGTATTTT CASSQVTSGGHTDTQYF
TRBJ2-3 15 . . TRBV5-1 TGCGCCAGCAGCCCACGGTGGGGGGGCACAGATACGCAGTATTTT CASSPRWGGTDTQYF
TRBJ1-2 15 . . TRBV27 TGTGCCAGCAGTTTATCGAACAGGGCGGGAGGTGGCTACACCTTC CASSLSNRAGGGYTF
TRBJ1-1 13 . TRBD1 TRBV12-5 TGTGCTAGTGGGGGGACAGGGCGAACTGAAGCTTTCTTT CASGGTGRTEAFF
TRBJ1-5 19 . . TRBV18 TGTGCCAGCTCACCTAAGGGGCCGACCCGGAGGGATAACAATCAGCCCCAGCATTTT CASSPKGPTRRDNNQPQHF
TRBJ1-3 17 . . TRBV2 TGTGCCAGCAGTTACCCCCCCGGCCCACCGGGTGGAAACACCATATATTTT CASSYPPGPPGGNTIYF
TRBJ1-3 15 . . TRBV14 TGTGCCAGCAGCCAGACCGGAGAGCCCAGTAACACCATATATTTT CASSQTGEPSNTIYF
TRBJ1-2 11 . . TRBV19 TGTGCCAGTAGTATCTATTGGGGCTACACCTTC CASSIYWGYTF
TRBJ1-3 19 . . TRBV18 TGTGCCAGCTCACTCAACCCTAACTCGGTCTCCTACTCTGGAAACACCATATATTTT CASSLNPNSVSYSGNTIYF
TRBJ2-1 20 few TRBD1 TRBV7-6 TGTGCCAGCAGCCCCCGGCGGGACAGGGTCGTTGCGGGTACCTACAATGAGCAGTTCTTC CASSPRRDRVVAGTYNEQFF
TRBJ2-1 17 . TRBD1 TRBV5-1 TGCGCCAGCAGCTCATATAACTTAGGGGGCCCCAACAATGAGCAGTTCTTC CASSSYNLGGPNNEQFF
TRBJ1-2 15 . . TRBV6-5 TGTGCCAGCAGTTACGGGAGGGTCGCTAACTATAGCTACACCTTC CASSYGRVANYSYTF
TRBJ1-4 15 . . TRBV2 TGTGCCAGCAGTGAAATGGTTCAGGGCCCCGAAAAACTGTTTTTT CASSEMVQGPEKLFF
TRBJ1-2 14 once . TRBV5-4 TGTGCCAGCAGCTTGGGTCGGGGAGTAGATGGCTACACCTTC CASSLGRGVDGYTF
TRBJ2-7 12 . TRBD2 TRBV18 TGTGCCAGTAGCGGGGGACCCTACGAGCAGTACTTC CASSGGPYEQYF
TRBJ2-6 16 . TRBD1 TRBV27 TGTGCCAGCAGTCTGACAGGGGGCTCCGGGGCCAACGTCCTGACTTTC CASSLTGGSGANVLTF
TRBJ2-7 15 . . TRBV9 TGTGCCAGCAGCGCATCCCCATTGCGGAACTACGAGCAGTACTTC CASSASPLRNYEQYF
TRBJ1-5 20 few TRBD1 TRBV28 TGTGCCAGCACCCCAGTACAGGGGCAAGTTTTCGATCCTTGGAATCAGCCCCAGCATTTT CASTPVQGQVFDPWNQPQHF
TRBJ1-2 12 . TRBD1 TRBV5-4 TGTGCCACCCCGACAGGGTTAGGTGGCTACACCTTC CATPTGLGGYTF